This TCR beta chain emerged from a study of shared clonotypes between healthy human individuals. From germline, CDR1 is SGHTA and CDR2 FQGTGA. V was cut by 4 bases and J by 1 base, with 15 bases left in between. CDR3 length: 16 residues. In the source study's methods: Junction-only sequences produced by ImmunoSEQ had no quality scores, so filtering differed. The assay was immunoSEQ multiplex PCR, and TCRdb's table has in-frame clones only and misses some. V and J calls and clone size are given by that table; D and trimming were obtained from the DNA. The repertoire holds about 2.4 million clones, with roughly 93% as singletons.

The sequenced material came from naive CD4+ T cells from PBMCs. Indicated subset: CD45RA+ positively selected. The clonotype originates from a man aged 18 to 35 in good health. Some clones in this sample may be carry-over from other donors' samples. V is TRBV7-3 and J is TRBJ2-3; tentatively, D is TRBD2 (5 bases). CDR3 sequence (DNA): TGTGCCAGCAGCTGCACCCGGGCGGGCTGCACAGATACGCAGTATTTT. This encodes CASSCTRAGCTDTQYF.